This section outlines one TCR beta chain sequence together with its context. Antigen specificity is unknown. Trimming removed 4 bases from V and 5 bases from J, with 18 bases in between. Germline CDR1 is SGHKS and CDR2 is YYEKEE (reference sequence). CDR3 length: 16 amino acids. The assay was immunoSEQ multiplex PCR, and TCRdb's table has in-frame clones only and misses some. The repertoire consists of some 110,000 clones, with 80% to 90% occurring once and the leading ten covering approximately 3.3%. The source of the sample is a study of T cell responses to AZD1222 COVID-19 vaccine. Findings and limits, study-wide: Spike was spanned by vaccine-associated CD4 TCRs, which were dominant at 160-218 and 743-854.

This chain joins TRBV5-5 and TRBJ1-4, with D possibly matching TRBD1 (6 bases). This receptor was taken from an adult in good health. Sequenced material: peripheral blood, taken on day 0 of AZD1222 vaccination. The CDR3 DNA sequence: TGTGCCAGCAGCCCCCGGGGGGCGGTACGCAATGAAAAACTGTTTTTT. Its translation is CASSPRGAVRNEKLFF. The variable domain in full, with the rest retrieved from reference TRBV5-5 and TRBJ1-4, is DAGVTQSPTHLIKTRGQQVTLRCSPISGHKSVSWYQQVLGQGPQFIFQYYEKEERGRGNFPDRFSARQFPNYSSELNVNALLLGDSALYLCASSPRGAVRNEKLFFGSGTQLSVL.